The 2 T cell receptor beta chains below come from one sample, sequenced in a study of T cell repertoires in cytomegalovirus infection. One entry per CDR3 protein, called by TCRdb with MiXCR from the reads. In the table there are roughly 280,000 distinct CDR3 sequences, approximately 9.2% of which are singletons. Sequenced material: PBMCs. Source of these receptors: a human donor in good health (CMV status not recorded). Some clones in this sample may be carry-over from other donors' samples.

This clonotype was observed many times. The rearrangement joins TRBV28 to TRBJ2-5; D not resolved. Germline V gene sequence: CDR1 MDHEN, CDR2 SYDVKM. The CDR3 length is 15 residues. Trimming shortened V by 5 bases and J by 1 base, and 14 bases separated the two germline ends. The CDR3 region has the DNA TGTGCCAGCAGTCCCCGAGGTCGGCTCCAAGAGACCCAGTACTTC. Its translation: CASSPRGRLQETQYF.

V is TRBV7-3 and J is TRBJ2-2; 9 bases match TRBD1. Germline assignment: CDR1 SGHTA and CDR2 FQGTGA. The CDR3 contains 16 residues. Germline trimming cut 1 base from V and 7 bases from J; bases unmatched to any gene: 7. The CDR3 bases are TGTGCCAGCAGCTTAAGGGGAGGACAGGGGAGCGGGGAGCTGTTTTTT. Residues: CASSLRGGQGSGELFF.